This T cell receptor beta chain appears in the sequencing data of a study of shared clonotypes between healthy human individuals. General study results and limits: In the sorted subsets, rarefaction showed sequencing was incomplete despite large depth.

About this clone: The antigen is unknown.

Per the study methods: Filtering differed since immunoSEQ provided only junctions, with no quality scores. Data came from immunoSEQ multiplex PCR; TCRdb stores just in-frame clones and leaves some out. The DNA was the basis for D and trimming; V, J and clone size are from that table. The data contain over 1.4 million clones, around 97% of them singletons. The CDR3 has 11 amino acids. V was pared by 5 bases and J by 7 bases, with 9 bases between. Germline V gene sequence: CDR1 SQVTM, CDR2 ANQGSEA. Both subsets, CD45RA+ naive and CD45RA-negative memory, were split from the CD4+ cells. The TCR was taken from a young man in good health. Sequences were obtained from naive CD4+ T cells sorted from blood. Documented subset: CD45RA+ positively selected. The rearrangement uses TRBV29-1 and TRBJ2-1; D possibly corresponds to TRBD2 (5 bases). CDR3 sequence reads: CSVYPGNEQFF. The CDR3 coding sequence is TGCAGCGTTTATCCGGGGAATGAGCAGTTCTTC.